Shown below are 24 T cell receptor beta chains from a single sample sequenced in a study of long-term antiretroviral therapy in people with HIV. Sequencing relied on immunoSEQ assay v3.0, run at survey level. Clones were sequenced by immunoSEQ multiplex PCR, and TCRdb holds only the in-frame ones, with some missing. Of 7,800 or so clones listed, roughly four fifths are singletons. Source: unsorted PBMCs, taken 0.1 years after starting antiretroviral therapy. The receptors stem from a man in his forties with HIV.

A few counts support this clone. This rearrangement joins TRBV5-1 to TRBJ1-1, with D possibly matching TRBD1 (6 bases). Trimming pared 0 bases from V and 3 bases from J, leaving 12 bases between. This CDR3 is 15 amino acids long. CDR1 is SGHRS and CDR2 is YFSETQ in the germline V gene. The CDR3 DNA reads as TGCGCCAGCAGCTTGGCCTCAGGGGTCTACACTGAAGCTTTCTTT. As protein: CASSLASGVYTEAFF.

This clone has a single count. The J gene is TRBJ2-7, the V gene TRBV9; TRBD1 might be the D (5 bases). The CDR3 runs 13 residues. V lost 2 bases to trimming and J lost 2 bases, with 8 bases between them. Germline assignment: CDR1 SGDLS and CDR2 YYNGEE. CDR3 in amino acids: CASSVDSPYEQYF. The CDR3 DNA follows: TGTGCCAGCAGCGTTGACAGTCCCTACGAGCAGTACTTC.

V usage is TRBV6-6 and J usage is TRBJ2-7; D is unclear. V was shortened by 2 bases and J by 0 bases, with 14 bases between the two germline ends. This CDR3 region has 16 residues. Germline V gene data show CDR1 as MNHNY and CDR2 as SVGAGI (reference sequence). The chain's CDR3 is CASSYDGPISSYEQYF. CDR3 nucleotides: TGTGCCAGCAGTTACGACGGGCCCATCAGCTCCTACGAGCAGTACTTC.

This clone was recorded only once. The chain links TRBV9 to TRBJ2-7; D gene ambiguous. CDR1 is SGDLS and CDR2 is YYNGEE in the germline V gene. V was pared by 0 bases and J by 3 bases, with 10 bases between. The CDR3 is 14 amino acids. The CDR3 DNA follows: TGTGCCAGCAGCGTAGAGGGTCCGAACTACGAGCAGTACTTC. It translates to CASSVEGPNYEQYF. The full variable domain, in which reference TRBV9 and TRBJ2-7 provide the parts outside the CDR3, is DSGVTQTPKHLITATGQRVTLRCSPRSGDLSVYWYQQSLDQGLQFLIQYYNGEERAKGNILERFSAQQFPDLHSELNLSSLELGDSALYFCASSVEGPNYEQYFGPGTRLTVT.

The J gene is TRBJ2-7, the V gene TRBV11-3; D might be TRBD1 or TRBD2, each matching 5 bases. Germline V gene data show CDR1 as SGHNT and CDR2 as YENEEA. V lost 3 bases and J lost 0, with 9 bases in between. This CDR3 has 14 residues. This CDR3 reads CASSLGDGSYEQYF. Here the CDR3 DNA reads TGTGCCAGCAGCTTGGGGGACGGCTCCTACGAGCAGTACTTC.

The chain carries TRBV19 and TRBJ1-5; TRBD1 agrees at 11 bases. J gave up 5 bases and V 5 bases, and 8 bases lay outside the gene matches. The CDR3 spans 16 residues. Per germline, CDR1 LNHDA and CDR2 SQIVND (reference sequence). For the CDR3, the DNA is TGTGCCAGTAGTCCGGGACAGGGGGACCCTCATCAGCCCCAGCATTTT. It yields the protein CASSPGQGDPHQPQHF. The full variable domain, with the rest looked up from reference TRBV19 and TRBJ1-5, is DGGITQSPKYLFRKEGQNVTLSCEQNLNHDAMYWYRQDPGQGLRLIYYSQIVNDFQKGDIAEGYSVSREKKESFPLTVTSAQKNPTAFYLCASSPGQGDPHQPQHFGDGTRLSIL.

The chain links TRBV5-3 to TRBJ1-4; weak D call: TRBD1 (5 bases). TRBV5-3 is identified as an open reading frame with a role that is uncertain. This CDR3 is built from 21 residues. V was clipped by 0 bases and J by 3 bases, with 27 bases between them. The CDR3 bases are TGTGCCAGAAGCTTGGACCCCGGGCCGCTGGGCAGGGCCTCGTCTAATGAAAAACTGTTTTTT. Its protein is CARSLDPGPLGRASSNEKLFF.

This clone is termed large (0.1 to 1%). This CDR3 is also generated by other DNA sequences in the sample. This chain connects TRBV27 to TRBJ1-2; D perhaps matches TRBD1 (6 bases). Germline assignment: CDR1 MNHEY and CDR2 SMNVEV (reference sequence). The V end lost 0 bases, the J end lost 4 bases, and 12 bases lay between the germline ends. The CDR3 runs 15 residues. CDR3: CASSLSAGTLYGYTF. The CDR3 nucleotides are TGTGCCAGCAGTTTATCAGCCGGGACACTCTATGGCTACACCTTC.

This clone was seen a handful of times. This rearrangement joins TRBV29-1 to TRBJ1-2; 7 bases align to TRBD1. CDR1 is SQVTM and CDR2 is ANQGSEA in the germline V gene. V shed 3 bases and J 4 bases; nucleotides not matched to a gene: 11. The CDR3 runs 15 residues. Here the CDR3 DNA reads TGCAGCGTTGACACAGGGGCGGGGGAGGGCTATGGCTACACCTTC. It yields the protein CSVDTGAGEGYGYTF.

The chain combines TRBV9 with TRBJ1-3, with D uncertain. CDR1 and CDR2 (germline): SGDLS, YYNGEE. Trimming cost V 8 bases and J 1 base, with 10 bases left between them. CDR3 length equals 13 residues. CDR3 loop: CASRAVSGNTIYF. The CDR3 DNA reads TGTGCCAGTCGGGCCGTTTCTGGAAACACCATATATTTT.

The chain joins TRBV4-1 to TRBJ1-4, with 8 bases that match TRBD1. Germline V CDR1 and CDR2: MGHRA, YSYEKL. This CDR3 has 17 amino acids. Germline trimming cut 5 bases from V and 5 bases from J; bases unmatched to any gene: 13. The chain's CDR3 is CASSSGGAGGLNEKLFF. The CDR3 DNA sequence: TGCGCCAGCAGCTCAGGGGGGGCAGGGGGCCTAAATGAAAAACTGTTTTTT.

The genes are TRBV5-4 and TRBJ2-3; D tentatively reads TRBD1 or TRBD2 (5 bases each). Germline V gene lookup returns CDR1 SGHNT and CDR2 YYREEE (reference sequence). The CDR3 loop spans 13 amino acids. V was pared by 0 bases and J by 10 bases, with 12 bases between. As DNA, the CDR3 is TGTGCCAGCAGCTTGGTACGGGGCGAATCGCAGTATTTT. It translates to CASSLVRGESQYF.

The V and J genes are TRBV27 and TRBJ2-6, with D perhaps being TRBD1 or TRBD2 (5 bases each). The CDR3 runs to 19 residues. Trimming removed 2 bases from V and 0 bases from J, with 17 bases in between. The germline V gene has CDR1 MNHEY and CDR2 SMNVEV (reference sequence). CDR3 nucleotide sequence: TGTGCCAGCAGTTTAGGGGGATTGTCGCTCTACTCTGGGGCCAACGTCCTGACTTTC. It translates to CASSLGGLSLYSGANVLTF.

CDR3 sequence (DNA): TGTGCCAGTAATACTGGGACAGGCTGGACAGATACGCAGTATTTT. Translation gives CASNTGTGWTDTQYF. This sequence joins TRBV19 and TRBJ2-3; TRBD1 agrees at 8 bases. Per the germline V gene, CDR1 is LNHDA and CDR2 is SQIVND (reference sequence). This CDR3 contains 15 residues. V was clipped by 7 bases and J by 3 bases; unmatched bases: 9.

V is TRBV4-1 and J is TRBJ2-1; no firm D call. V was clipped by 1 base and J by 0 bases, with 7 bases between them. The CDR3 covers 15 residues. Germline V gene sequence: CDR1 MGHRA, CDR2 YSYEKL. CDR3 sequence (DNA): TGCGCCAGCAGCCAAGGAGGAGACTCCTACAATGAGCAGTTCTTC. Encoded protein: CASSQGGDSYNEQFF.

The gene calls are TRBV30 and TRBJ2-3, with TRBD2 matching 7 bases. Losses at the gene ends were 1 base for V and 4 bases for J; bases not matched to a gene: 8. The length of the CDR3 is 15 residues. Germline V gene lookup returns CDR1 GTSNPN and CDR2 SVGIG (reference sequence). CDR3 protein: CAWSGEGLLADTQYF. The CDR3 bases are TGTGCCTGGAGTGGGGAGGGACTATTGGCAGATACGCAGTATTTT.

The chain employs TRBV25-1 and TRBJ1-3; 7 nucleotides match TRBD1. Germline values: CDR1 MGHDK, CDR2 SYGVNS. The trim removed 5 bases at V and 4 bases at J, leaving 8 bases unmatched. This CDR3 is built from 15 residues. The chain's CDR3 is CASSPRGQMGNTIYF. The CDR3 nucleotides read TGTGCCAGCAGTCCTAGGGGGCAAATGGGAAACACCATATATTTT.

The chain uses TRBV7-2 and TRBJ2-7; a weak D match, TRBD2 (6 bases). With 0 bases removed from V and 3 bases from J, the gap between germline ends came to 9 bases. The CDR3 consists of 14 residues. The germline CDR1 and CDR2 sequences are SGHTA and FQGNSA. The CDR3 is CASSLAGTYYEQYF. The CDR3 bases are TGTGCCAGCAGCTTAGCAGGGACTTACTACGAGCAGTACTTC.

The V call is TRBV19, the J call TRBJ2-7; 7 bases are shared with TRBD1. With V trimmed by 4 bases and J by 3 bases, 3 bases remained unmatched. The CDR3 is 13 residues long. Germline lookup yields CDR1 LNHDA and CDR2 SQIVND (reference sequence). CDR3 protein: CASSNWDSYEQYF. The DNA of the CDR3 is TGTGCCAGTAGTAATTGGGACAGCTACGAGCAGTACTTC.

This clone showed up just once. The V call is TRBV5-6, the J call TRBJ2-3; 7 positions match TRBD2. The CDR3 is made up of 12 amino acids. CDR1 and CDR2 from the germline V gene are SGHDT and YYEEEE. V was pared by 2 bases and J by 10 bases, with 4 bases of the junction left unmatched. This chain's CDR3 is CASSFWSGAQYF. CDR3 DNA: TGTGCCAGCAGCTTCTGGAGCGGGGCGCAGTATTTT.

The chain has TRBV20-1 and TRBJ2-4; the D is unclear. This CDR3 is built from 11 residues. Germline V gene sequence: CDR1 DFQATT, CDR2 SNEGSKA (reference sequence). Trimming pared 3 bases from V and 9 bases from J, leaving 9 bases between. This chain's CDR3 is CSASLEGIQYF. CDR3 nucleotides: TGCAGTGCTAGTCTGGAAGGCATTCAGTACTTC.

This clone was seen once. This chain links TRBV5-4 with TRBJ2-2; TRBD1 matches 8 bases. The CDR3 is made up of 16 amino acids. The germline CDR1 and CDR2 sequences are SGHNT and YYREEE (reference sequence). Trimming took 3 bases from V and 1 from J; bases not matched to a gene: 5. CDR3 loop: CASSSDRDKNTGELFF. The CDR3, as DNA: TGTGCCAGCAGCTCGGACAGGGATAAGAACACCGGGGAGCTGTTTTTT.

The CDR3 reads CARTGGTDTQYF. CDR3 nucleotide sequence: TGTGCCAGAACAGGGGGCACAGATACGCAGTATTTT. This chain links TRBV5-3 with TRBJ2-3; D perhaps matches TRBD1 (6 bases). TRBV5-3 is recorded as an ORF, its role being uncertain. CDR3 size: 12 residues. V dropped 6 bases and J dropped 1 base, with 6 bases sitting between them.

CDR3 sequence: CASIGQISYEQYF. In DNA, the CDR3 is TGTGCCAGCATAGGACAGATCTCCTACGAGCAGTACTTC. J is TRBJ2-7 and V is TRBV2; D possibly corresponds to TRBD1 (6 bases). Deletions cut 7 bases from V and 0 bases from J, with 10 bases between. There are 13 residues in the CDR3. In germline, CDR1 is SNHLY, CDR2 FYNNEI.